The 25 T cell receptor beta chains presented below share a single source sample, sequenced in a study of T cell changes during pregnancy in multiple sclerosis. Sequencing used immunoSEQ multiplex PCR; TCRdb keeps in-frame clones, though not all of them. The profile shows approximately 9,300 clones, approximately 86% of them singletons. The sample consisted of CD8+ T cells from peripheral blood mononuclear cells, taken in the third trimester of pregnancy. Receptors were obtained from a female donor in good health, enrolled as a control in a pregnancy study.

This chain uses TRBV5-3 with TRBJ2-1, with TRBD1 as a possible D gene (5 bases). TRBV5-3 is labeled an ORF, and its function is uncertain. With 0 bases removed from V and 8 bases from J, the gap between germline ends came to 30 bases. The CDR3 length is 20 residues. The CDR3 sequence: CARSLEELLLNTPWGHEQFF. The DNA for the CDR3 is TGTGCCAGAAGCTTGGAAGAACTACTCCTAAACACACCCTGGGGCCATGAGCAGTTCTTC.

This clone was recorded a few times. V is TRBV29-1 and J is TRBJ2-7; 8 bases align to TRBD2. V dropped 4 bases and J dropped 2; count of bases not matched to a gene: 22. The CDR3 loop spans 19 amino acids. CDR1 is SQVTM, CDR2 ANQGSEA, per germline. The CDR3 loop is CSVVGRVTREGQAPYEQYF. The CDR3 coding sequence is TGCAGCGTTGTGGGGAGGGTAACCCGGGAGGGCCAGGCTCCCTACGAGCAGTACTTC.

CDR3 protein: CASSVRHGGPRETQYF. For the CDR3, the DNA is TGTGCCAGCAGCGTCCGACACGGGGGTCCACGGGAGACCCAGTACTTC. The J gene is TRBJ2-5, the V gene TRBV9, with a tentative D call TRBD2 (6 bases). The CDR3 is 16 residues long. Looked up from germline, CDR1 is SGDLS and CDR2 is YYNGEE. Trimming shortened V by 2 bases and J by 5 bases, and 19 bases separated the two germline ends.

V usage is TRBV14 and J usage is TRBJ2-1; D is perhaps TRBD2 (6 bases). Trimming removed 4 bases at V and 10 bases at J, with 20 bases between. Germline CDR1 and CDR2: SGHDN and FVKESK. The CDR3 loop spans 15 amino acids. The CDR3 region has the DNA TGTGCCAGCAGCCCGATTGGAGGGCTCCCCGCCGAGCAGTTCTTC. Translated: CASSPIGGLPAEQFF.

The V gene is TRBV9, the J gene TRBJ2-3, with a weak D call TRBD1 (5 bases). Germline CDR1 and CDR2: SGDLS and YYNGEE. The CDR3 has 15 residues. V lost 0 bases to trimming and J lost 1 base, with 9 bases between them. CDR3 nucleotides: TGTGCCAGCAGCGTAGAGATGGGGCGCACAGATACGCAGTATTTT. Its protein is CASSVEMGRTDTQYF.

This rearrangement joins TRBV2 to TRBJ2-5; 9 bases line up with TRBD2. The CDR3 totals 15 residues. V was clipped by 1 base and J by 2 bases; unmatched bases: 2. Germline CDR1 reads SNHLY; CDR2 reads FYNNEI. In DNA, the CDR3 is TGTGCCAGCAGTGAAGGGCGGGGGGGGCAAGAGACCCAGTACTTC. Residues: CASSEGRGGQETQYF.

This sequence joins TRBV30 and TRBJ1-5; D perhaps matches TRBD1 (5 bases). The germline V and J ends were trimmed by 4 bases and 5 bases, with 15 bases remaining between them. CDR3 length: 14 amino acids. Germline V gene sequence: CDR1 GTSNPN, CDR2 SVGIG (reference sequence). CDR3 nucleotides: TGTGCCTGGACCCCAGGGACGGGAGATCAGCCCCAGCATTTT. Amino acid sequence: CAWTPGTGDQPQHF.

This clone came up once. The CDR3 here is CASSQDRGTGADTQYF. The CDR3 region has the DNA TGCGCCAGCAGCCAAGATAGGGGGACAGGGGCAGATACGCAGTATTTT. The gene calls are TRBV4-3 and TRBJ2-3; 10 bases match TRBD1. There are 16 residues in the CDR3. With 0 bases clipped from V and 4 bases from J, the junction kept 4 bases outside the gene matches. Germline values: CDR1 LGHNA, CDR2 YSLEER.

This rearrangement joins TRBV7-9 to TRBJ2-2; 11 bases fit TRBD1. CDR3 size: 14 residues. Germline CDR1 reads SEHNR; CDR2 reads FQNEAQ (reference sequence). The V and J ends lost 4 bases and 8 bases, in that order; junction bases with no gene match: 3. CDR3 loop: CASSWTGGAGELFF. The CDR3 region has the DNA TGTGCCAGCAGCTGGACAGGGGGCGCGGGGGAGCTGTTTTTT.

The CDR3 loop is CASSINRSGGKETQYF. As DNA, the CDR3 is TGTGCCAGCAGCATAAACCGGAGCGGGGGCAAGGAGACCCAGTACTTC. J is TRBJ2-5 and V is TRBV21-1; TRBD2, as called in the table, went unchecked against the DNA. TRBV21-1 is tagged as a pseudogene. The CDR3 runs 16 residues.

The gene calls are TRBV27 and TRBJ1-3; weak D call: TRBD1 (6 bases). Trimming pared 6 bases from V and 0 bases from J, leaving 9 bases between. This CDR3 spans 14 amino acids. Per germline, CDR1 MNHEY and CDR2 SMNVEV (reference sequence). CDR3 in DNA: TGTGCCAGCAGGAGGGGGGGCTCTGGAAACACCATATATTTT. Residues: CASRRGGSGNTIYF.

The rearrangement links TRBV5-6 to TRBJ2-5; 7 nucleotides agree with TRBD2. TRBJ2-7 matches the DNA end more closely, so the J call is doubtful. The CDR3 sequence is 15 residues long. Germline CDR1 reads SGHDT; CDR2 reads YYEEEE. This CDR3 is CASSLGGGGFYEQYF. The CDR3 nucleotides read TGTGCCAGCAGCTTGGGTGGGGGGGGGTTCTACGAGCAGTACTTC.

This clone was found once. This sequence joins TRBV7-6 and TRBJ2-3; tentative D call: TRBD2 (5 bases). The CDR3 is 14 residues long. V lost 2 bases to trimming and J lost 6 bases, with 12 bases between them. The germline gives CDR1 SGHVS, CDR2 FNYEAQ. CDR3 loop: CASSLSGSYDTQYF. In DNA, the CDR3 is TGTGCCAGCAGCTTATCTGGGAGTTATGATACGCAGTATTTT.

The genes are TRBV5-1 and TRBJ1-3; possibly TRBD1 for D (5 bases). This CDR3 spans 16 amino acids. Germline loops: CDR1 SGHRS, CDR2 YFSETQ. Trimming shortened V by 0 bases and J by 0 bases, and 10 bases separated the two germline ends. CDR3 region: CASSLEGTGSGNTIYF. The CDR3 bases are TGCGCCAGCAGCTTGGAGGGAACAGGCTCTGGAAACACCATATATTTT.

The rearrangement joins TRBV7-3 to TRBJ2-3; 12 bases line up with TRBD1. V trimming: 5 bases; J trimming: 3 bases; junction bases outside the gene matches: 6. The CDR3 spans 16 residues. From germline, CDR1 is SGHTA and CDR2 FQGTGA. This chain's CDR3 is CASSAWDRGHTDTQYF. For the CDR3, the DNA is TGTGCCAGCAGCGCTTGGGACAGGGGGCATACAGATACGCAGTATTTT.

This clone was detected only a few times. The chain joins TRBV7-9 to TRBJ2-5; D might be TRBD1 (5 bases). The CDR3 is made up of 16 amino acids. Trimming took 3 bases from V and 0 from J, leaving 14 bases between them. The V gene's germline CDR1 is SEHNR and CDR2 FQNEAQ (reference sequence). Here the CDR3 reads CASSLAGRAYQETQYF. The CDR3 nucleotides are TGTGCCAGCAGCTTGGCCGGCAGGGCGTACCAAGAGACCCAGTACTTC. Full variable domain (outside the CDR3, taken from reference TRBV7-9 and TRBJ2-5): DTGVSQNPRHKITKRGQNVTFRCDPISEHNRLYWYRQTLGQGPEFLTYFQNEAQLEKSRLLSDRFSAERPKGSFSTLEIQRTEQGDSAMYLCASSLAGRAYQETQYFGPGTRLLVL.

V is TRBV7-9 and J is TRBJ2-7, with unresolved D. Per germline, CDR1 SEHNR and CDR2 FQNEAQ (reference sequence). The CDR3 totals 13 residues. V lost 5 bases, J lost 5 bases, and 13 bases lay in between. The CDR3 sequence: CASSPPTKDEQYF. CDR3 sequence (DNA): TGTGCCAGCAGCCCCCCTACCAAAGACGAGCAGTACTTC.

J is TRBJ2-7 and V is TRBV19; 10 nucleotides align to TRBD2. Germline assignment: CDR1 LNHDA and CDR2 SQIVND (reference sequence). This CDR3 comprises 14 residues. Trimming cost V 9 bases and J 6 bases; bases outside gene matches: 11. CDR3 amino acids: CARREGLANSEQYF. The CDR3 DNA reads as TGTGCCAGGAGAGAGGGACTAGCGAATTCCGAGCAGTACTTC.

V gene TRBV10-3 combines with J gene TRBJ2-1, with D tentatively TRBD2 (7 bases). Germline V gene lookup returns CDR1 ENHRY and CDR2 SYGVKD. Trimming removed 8 bases at V and 6 bases at J, with 11 bases between. The CDR3 is 12 amino acids. The CDR3: CAIWGGANEQFF. The CDR3 DNA reads as TGTGCCATCTGGGGGGGGGCCAATGAGCAGTTCTTC.

The rearrangement joins TRBV5-5 to TRBJ1-1; 8 bases agree with TRBD1. CDR3 size: 13 residues. V shed 2 bases, J shed 9 bases, and the junction held 6 bases outside the gene matches. CDR1 and CDR2 (germline): SGHKS, YYEKEE (reference sequence). The CDR3 DNA reads TGTGCCAGCAGCTTAGGACAGGGTCCTCAAGCTTTCTTT. It yields the protein CASSLGQGPQAFF.

This chain uses TRBV28 with TRBJ2-3, with 14 bases lining up with TRBD2. Per germline, CDR1 MDHEN and CDR2 SYDVKM. With 4 bases clipped from V and 1 base from J, the junction kept 10 bases outside the gene matches. CDR3 length: 19 residues. CDR3 nucleotide sequence: TGTGCCAGCAGTTCCACCGGGACTAGCGGGAGTTATGGCACAGATACGCAGTATTTT. As protein: CASSSTGTSGSYGTDTQYF.

The chain joins TRBV6-1 to TRBJ1-5; D not resolved. Trimming removed 5 bases at V and 0 bases at J, with 11 bases between. The CDR3 runs 15 residues. Germline V gene data show CDR1 as MNHNS and CDR2 as SASEGT. The CDR3 sequence: CASSSRRGSNQPQHF. The DNA of the CDR3 is TGTGCCAGCAGTTCCCGGAGAGGTAGCAATCAGCCCCAGCATTTT.

This clone was seen a few times. This chain joins TRBV5-4 and TRBJ2-5; D may correspond to TRBD1 or TRBD2 (5 bases each). V lost 4 bases to trimming and J lost 2 bases, with 21 bases between them. The germline CDR1 and CDR2 sequences are SGHNT and YYREEE (reference sequence). The CDR3 loop spans 17 amino acids. The CDR3 sequence is CASSVGRRVTLQETQYF. CDR3 coding DNA: TGTGCCAGCAGCGTGGGACGGCGCGTGACTCTACAAGAGACCCAGTACTTC.

The chain carries TRBV9 and TRBJ1-1, with D unresolved. Germline V gene data show CDR1 as SGDLS and CDR2 as YYNGEE. The CDR3 totals 13 residues. Trimming stripped 2 bases from V and 1 base from J, with 6 bases between. CDR3 nucleotides: TGTGCCAGCAGCGTTCTAACGAACACTGAAGCTTTCTTT. It yields the protein CASSVLTNTEAFF. The whole variable domain, filled in from reference TRBV9 and TRBJ1-1, reads DSGVTQTPKHLITATGQRVTLRCSPRSGDLSVYWYQQSLDQGLQFLIQYYNGEERAKGNILERFSAQQFPDLHSELNLSSLELGDSALYFCASSVLTNTEAFFGQGTRLTVV.

In its sample, this clone is medium-sized. The rearrangement joins TRBV6-4 to TRBJ2-1; a weak D match, TRBD2 (5 bases). The CDR3 sequence is 13 residues long. Trimming took 2 bases from V and 10 from J, leaving 12 bases between them. Germline V gene data show CDR1 as MRHNA and CDR2 as SNTAGT. CDR3 in amino acids: CASSDRDTGEQFF. For the CDR3, the DNA is TGTGCCAGCAGTGACCGGGATACGGGAGAGCAGTTCTTC.